In its sample, the clone carrying this TCR beta chain was seen a few times. Antigen specificity is unknown. TCRdb recomputed calls from the RT-PCR reads with MiXCR, one row per CDR3 protein. The sample records about 650,000 distinct CDR3 sequences, about 14% being singletons. This entry belongs to a study of response to subunit inactivated influenza vaccine. Broader study findings: It was the authors' suggestion that each seasonal influenza vaccination recruits few new T cells.

The ends were cut back, 0 bases at V and 7 bases at J, with 13 bases in the middle. The CDR3 is 15 residues long. The germline V gene encodes CDR1 LGHNA and CDR2 YSLEER. This clonotype originated in a man between 45 and 60 years old who received an inactivated influenza vaccine. V usage is TRBV4-3 and J usage is TRBJ2-1; D call uncertain. The specimen was PBMCs from blood, collected around 14 days before vaccination. The CDR3 sequence: CASSQDRGVANEQFF. In nucleotides, the CDR3 is TGCGCCAGCAGCCAAGATCGTGGTGTAGCAAATGAGCAGTTCTTC.